This T cell receptor beta chain originates from a study of beta chain features in type 1 diabetes. Every bit of the isolated RNA underwent reverse transcription, so sequencing read expressed TCRB transcripts. Libraries were prepared by immunoSEQ multiplex PCR; TCRdb keeps only in-frame clonotypes and omits some of them. Counted here are approximately 160,000 clones, approximately 10% occurring once; the ten biggest clones make up around 0.5%. A note on this clone: Its antigen is undetermined.

Study-wide findings and caveats: Among patients, naive, central memory and Treg TCRB repertoires appeared more similar than among healthy donors. Researchers report that Type 1 diabetes patients had moderately but significantly shorter TCRB CDR3s across all four CD4+ subsets. For TCRB rearrangement, an influence of HLA type remained unresolved here. PCR might show a preference for shorter templates, equally across patients and controls.

The clonotype originates from a man younger than 45 with type 1 diabetes. Specimen: central memory CD4+ T cells from blood.

DNA of the CDR3: TGTGCCAGCAGCTCCGGGACCTACAATGAGCAGTTCTTC. Protein product: CASSSGTYNEQFF. This chain links TRBV11-1 with TRBJ2-1; a weak D match, TRBD2 (5 bases). Germline V gene data show CDR1 as SGHAT and CDR2 as FQDESV (reference sequence). Between the trimmed V and J ends, which lost 4 bases and 2 bases, there was a span of 6 bases. The CDR3 contains 13 residues.